Below, 10 T cell receptor beta chains from the same sample are listed, as sequenced in a study of ipilimumab plus nivolumab after autologous stem cell transplantation. Libraries were prepared by immunoSEQ multiplex PCR; TCRdb keeps only in-frame clonotypes and omits some of them. This sample yields roughly 12,000 clones, of which more than 60% are seen a single time; approximately 10% belongs to the top ten. Specimen: PBMCs, collected in a trial of ipilimumab plus nivolumab as post-transplant consolidation. Source of these receptors: a male donor with multiple myeloma.

The chain uses TRBV30 and TRBJ2-4; 15 bases are shared with TRBD2. V shed 4 bases and J 11 bases; nucleotides not matched to a gene: 12. The CDR3 consists of 16 residues. CDR1 and CDR2 from the germline V gene are GTSNPN and SVGIG (reference sequence). Here the CDR3 reads CAWMLPGLAGGRVQYF. CDR3 coding DNA: TGTGCCTGGATGCTTCCGGGACTAGCGGGGGGCAGGGTTCAGTACTTC.

The J gene is TRBJ2-7, the V gene TRBV18; TRBD1 is a possible D gene (5 bases). The CDR3 is 12 residues long. Trimming left V 3 bases short and J 7 bases short, with 10 bases between. Germline CDR1 KGHSH, CDR2 LQKENI. CDR3 loop: CASSPYQGEQYF. The CDR3 DNA sequence: TGTGCCAGCTCACCGTACCAGGGTGAGCAGTACTTC.

The J gene is TRBJ2-7, the V gene TRBV10-3; 13 bases map to TRBD2. This CDR3 spans 15 amino acids. The V and J ends lost 6 bases and 2 bases, in that order; junction bases with no gene match: 4. Per the germline V gene, CDR1 is ENHRY and CDR2 is SYGVKD. The CDR3 DNA sequence: TGTGCCATCAGCAGCGGACTAGCGGGGGCCTACGAGCAGTACTTC. Its protein product is CAISSGLAGAYEQYF.

In its sample, this clone was seen once. V is TRBV2 and J is TRBJ1-1; D is perhaps TRBD1 (5 bases). V lost 6 bases and J lost 1, with 12 bases in between. CDR1 and CDR2 (germline): SNHLY, FYNNEI. The CDR3 extends over 14 amino acids. In DNA form, the CDR3 reads TGTGCCAGCAGCATGGGACCGGAGAACACTGAAGCTTTCTTT. Protein: CASSMGPENTEAFF.

This clone has only a few counts. The genes are TRBV20-1 and TRBJ2-5; D call uncertain. CDR1 DFQATT and CDR2 SNEGSKA come from the germline V gene (reference sequence). V lost 2 bases and J 5 bases, leaving 3 bases between the germline ends. CDR3 length: 10 amino acids. The CDR3 protein is CSARRETQYF. The DNA for the CDR3 is TGCAGTGCTAGACGGGAGACCCAGTACTTC.

This sequence joins TRBV9 and TRBJ1-3; maybe TRBD1 (6 bases). Deletions cut 4 bases from V and 0 bases from J, with 11 bases between. Germline V lookup: CDR1 SGDLS, CDR2 YYNGEE. The CDR3 has 15 amino acids. In DNA form, the CDR3 reads TGTGCCAGCAGCCTGGGACAAATCTCTGGAAACACCATATATTTT. Residues: CASSLGQISGNTIYF.

The chain recombines TRBV4-1 with TRBJ2-1; 14 nucleotides agree with TRBD2. CDR1 and CDR2 from the germline V gene are MGHRA and YSYEKL. The junction had 7 bases not matched to a gene; V was cut back by 4 bases and J by 8 bases. The CDR3 has 16 amino acids. In DNA form, the CDR3 reads TGCGCCAGCAGCCCGGGGACTAGCGGGGGATATGATGAGCAGTTCTTC. It specifies CASSPGTSGGYDEQFF.

V gene TRBV6-1 combines with J gene TRBJ2-3, with 9 positions matching TRBD2. The CDR3 consists of 14 residues. The germline gives CDR1 MNHNS, CDR2 SASEGT. With V trimmed by 6 bases and J by 8 bases, 9 bases remained unmatched. CDR3 DNA sequence: TGTGCCAGCAGACCCGGGACTAGCTGGGGTACGCAGTATTTT. It encodes CASRPGTSWGTQYF.

A remark on this clone: Other DNA sequences within the sample encode an identical CDR3. The rearrangement uses TRBV2 and TRBJ2-3, with a possible D match to TRBD1 (6 bases). With 5 bases removed from V and 0 bases from J, the gap between germline ends came to 9 bases. The length of the CDR3 is 14 residues. Germline CDR1 is SNHLY and CDR2 is FYNNEI. The CDR3 sequence is CASSLDRSTDTQYF. The CDR3 nucleotides are TGTGCCAGCAGTTTGGACAGAAGCACAGATACGCAGTATTTT.

V and J are TRBV9 and TRBJ2-5; maybe TRBD2 (5 bases). Trimming cost V 4 bases and J 7 bases, with 11 bases left between them. CDR3 length equals 12 residues. CDR1 and CDR2 from the germline V gene are SGDLS and YYNGEE. In DNA, the CDR3 is TGTGCCAGCAGCCCAACCCGGGGGACCCAGTACTTC. As protein: CASSPTRGTQYF.